This entry concerns a single TCR beta chain. Other DNA sequences in this specimen translate into the identical CDR3. Vbeta (60) and Jbeta (13) primers were used in the PCR. TCRdb's table, derived via immunoSEQ multiplex PCR, lists solely in-frame clones and lacks some. This table holds about 150,000 clones, just under 80% found once. This CDR3 spans 15 amino acids. The J segment lost 4 bases and the V segment lost 1 base, leaving 4 bases of the junction unmatched. The germline V gene has CDR1 SGHVS and CDR2 FNYEAQ. These data come from a study of cytomegalovirus exposure and HLA in healthy donors. The receptor comes from a man aged 25 to 45 in good health. The material sequenced was PBMCs. This chain connects TRBV7-6 to TRBJ2-7; the match to TRBD2 covers 10 bases. The CDR3 spells CASSLEASGSYEQYF. The DNA of the CDR3 is TGTGCCAGCAGCTTAGAGGCTAGCGGGAGTTACGAGCAGTACTTC. The full variable domain, its missing parts supplied by reference TRBV7-6 and TRBJ2-7, is GAGVSQSPRYKVTKRGQDVALRCDPISGHVSLYWYRQALGQGPEFLTYFNYEAQQDKSGLPNDRFSAERPEGSISTLTIQRTEQRDSAMYRCASSLEASGSYEQYFGPGTRLTVT.